These 12 T cell receptor beta chains originate from one sample sequenced in a study of blood T cell repertoires in COVID-19. Here immunoSEQ multiplex PCR was the method, and the copy in TCRdb shows in-frame clones only, minus some. This table holds 95,000 to 100,000 clones, around 79% found once. The specimen was peripheral blood. These receptor sequences come from a woman aged 80 or over with active or convalescent COVID-19.

The chain joins TRBV4-1 to TRBJ2-5, with 8 bases fitting TRBD1. The J segment lost 1 base and the V segment lost 4 bases, leaving 5 bases of the junction unmatched. The CDR3 sequence is 15 residues long. Germline V gene sequence: CDR1 MGHRA, CDR2 YSYEKL. The CDR3 nucleotides are TGCGCCAGCAGCCCCCGACAGGGGCGCCAAGAGACCCAGTACTTC. Amino acids: CASSPRQGRQETQYF.

The chain has TRBV19 and TRBJ2-1; D remains unclear. This CDR3 is built from 16 residues. The V gene lost 5 bases and the J gene lost 0 bases, with 14 bases spanning the gap. Germline lookup yields CDR1 LNHDA and CDR2 SQIVND (reference sequence). CDR3 bases: TGTGCCAGTAGTCCCCGCCGGTGGAGCTCCTACAATGAGCAGTTCTTC. Residues: CASSPRRWSSYNEQFF.

This chain uses TRBV2 with TRBJ1-1; possibly TRBD1 for D (6 bases). CDR1 is SNHLY, CDR2 FYNNEI, per germline. This CDR3 has 14 residues. V lost 5 bases to trimming and J lost 0 bases, with 10 bases between them. Here the CDR3 DNA reads TGTGCCAGCAGTCGGACAGTACTGAACACTGAAGCTTTCTTT. This gives the protein CASSRTVLNTEAFF.

V is TRBV5-6 and J is TRBJ1-5; TRBD1 agrees at 8 bases. CDR1 is SGHDT, CDR2 YYEEEE, per germline. J was trimmed by 0 bases and V by 2 bases; bases with no gene match: 7. CDR3 length: 17 amino acids. The CDR3 DNA follows: TGTGCCAGCAGCTTACGAAGGACAGGGAATAGCAATCAGCCCCAGCATTTT. This codes for CASSLRRTGNSNQPQHF.

The chain couples TRBV6-5 to TRBJ1-2; no firm D call. V lost 6 bases and J 4 bases, leaving 15 bases between the germline ends. Germline-derived CDR1 and CDR2 are MNHEY and SVGAGI. The CDR3 is made up of 14 amino acids. The CDR3 nucleotides read TGTGCCAGCAGCCTTGGAGGATTCCCCTATGGCTACACCTTC. Protein sequence: CASSLGGFPYGYTF.

V gene TRBV30 combines with J gene TRBJ2-7, with 7 bases fitting TRBD2. Germline assignment: CDR1 GTSNPN and CDR2 SVGIG (reference sequence). V trimming: 0 bases; J trimming: 3 bases; junction bases outside the gene matches: 5. The CDR3 loop spans 14 amino acids. The CDR3 here is CAWSVGGINYEQYF. CDR3 sequence (DNA): TGTGCCTGGAGTGTGGGGGGGATTAACTACGAGCAGTACTTC.

The J gene is TRBJ2-5, the V gene TRBV7-2; 10 bases fit TRBD1. With 2 bases clipped from V and 5 bases from J, the junction kept 8 bases outside the gene matches. The CDR3 consists of 16 residues. Per the germline V gene, CDR1 is SGHTA and CDR2 is FQGNSA. The CDR3 bases are TGTGCCAGCAGCTTACGACAGGGGGCCTTCGGGGAGACCCAGTACTTC. Translated: CASSLRQGAFGETQYF.

V and J are TRBV15 and TRBJ2-7; D gene ambiguous. V lost 0 bases, J lost 1 base, and 7 bases lay in between. This CDR3 has 14 amino acids. Per the germline V gene, CDR1 is LNHNV and CDR2 is YYDKDF (reference sequence). The DNA of the CDR3 is TGTGCCACCAGCAGAGATGCCGGTTCCTACGAGCAGTACTTC. Protein product: CATSRDAGSYEQYF.

The rearrangement uses TRBV27 and TRBJ1-6, with TRBD1 matching 7 bases. Germline CDR1 MNHEY, CDR2 SMNVEV (reference sequence). The CDR3 is 17 amino acids. With 6 bases clipped from V and 7 bases from J, the junction kept 15 bases outside the gene matches. The chain's CDR3 is CASRDIQRTGSNSPLHF. In nucleotides, the CDR3 is TGTGCCAGCAGGGACATCCAAAGGACAGGTTCAAATTCACCCCTCCACTTT.

This chain uses TRBV11-2 with TRBJ1-5, with D possibly matching TRBD1 (5 bases). The germline V gene encodes CDR1 SGHAT and CDR2 FQNNGV. The germline V and J ends were trimmed by 0 bases and 4 bases, with 10 bases remaining between them. This CDR3 region has 15 residues. The CDR3 here is CASSLDQGLNQPQHF. In DNA form, the CDR3 reads TGTGCCAGCAGCTTAGATCAGGGACTAAATCAGCCCCAGCATTTT. Using reference TRBV11-2 and TRBJ1-5 for the parts outside the CDR3, the full variable domain is EAGVAQSPRYKIIEKRQSVAFWCNPISGHATLYWYQQILGQGPKLLIQFQNNGVVDDSQLPKDRFSAERLKGVDSTLKIQPAKLEDSAVYLCASSLDQGLNQPQHFGDGTRLSIL.

This chain connects TRBV6-2 or TRBV6-3 to TRBJ2-7, with D possibly TRBD1 on 5 matching bases. Germline-derived CDR1 and CDR2 are MNHEY and SVGEGT. The V gene lost 7 bases and the J gene lost 0 bases, with 13 bases spanning the gap. The CDR3 has 14 residues. The CDR3 DNA reads as TGTGCCAGCAACCCCATCAGGGCCTCCTACGAGCAGTACTTC. Protein product: CASNPIRASYEQYF.

The chain combines TRBV7-9 with TRBJ2-7, with D tentatively TRBD1 (6 bases). Trimming left V 2 bases short and J 5 bases short, with 10 bases between. This CDR3 is 13 amino acids long. Germline loops: CDR1 SEHNR, CDR2 FQNEAQ (reference sequence). CDR3 residues: CASSLWAGDEQYF. The CDR3 nucleotides read TGTGCCAGCAGCTTATGGGCAGGGGACGAGCAGTACTTC.